The 10 T cell receptor beta chains given below trace back to one sample, sequenced in a study of T cells in Graves' hyperthyroidism and ophthalmopathy (dated by TCRdb to about 2019). To prepare the library, multiplex PCR was applied. TCRdb shows the sequencer as Illumina HiSeq 2000. TCR beta CDR3 regions were amplified from RNA transcripts. A first-round RT-PCR of the TCR CDR3 used the HTBI primer set with the Qiagen OneStep RT-PCR kit. The public reads were reprocessed in TCRdb via fastp at Q25 and MiXCR, keeping in-frame beta chains. Rows with a matching CDR3 protein are joined into one entry that keeps the most common DNA and genes. Within this sample are 500,000 to 700,000 distinct CDR3 sequences, with 16% of them counted one time only. Of the sample, more than 15% falls within the top ten clones. Specimen: blood. The receptors here all came from a woman aged 18-29 years with Graves' hyperthyroidism.

This clonotype has at least ten counts. The chain employs TRBV28 and TRBJ2-2; 8 bases match TRBD1. The CDR3 extends over 13 amino acids. The germline V gene has CDR1 MDHEN and CDR2 SYDVKM. The J segment lost 2 bases and the V segment lost 9 bases, leaving 2 bases of the junction unmatched. CDR3 residues: CASQGANTGELFF. The CDR3 region has the DNA TGTGCCAGTCAGGGGGCTAACACCGGGGAGCTGTTTTTT.

Comment on this clonotype: A much larger clone is a single base away; this may be a read error. The rearrangement uses TRBV20-1 and TRBJ2-5, with D perhaps given as TRBD1 or TRBD2 (5 bases each). This CDR3 spans 16 amino acids. V lost 5 bases and J 3 bases, leaving 22 bases between the germline ends. The V gene's germline CDR1 is DFQATT and CDR2 SNEGSKA (reference sequence). CDR3: CSAGPAARGFKETQYF. The CDR3 DNA reads TGCAGTGCTGGTCCGGCTGCGAGGGGATTTAAAGAGACCCAGTACTTC.

J is TRBJ2-7 and V is TRBV20-1; D perhaps matches TRBD2 (7 bases). The V gene lost 5 bases and the J gene lost 2 bases, with 16 bases spanning the gap. CDR1 is DFQATT and CDR2 is SNEGSKA in the germline V gene (reference sequence). The CDR3 sequence is 14 residues long. For the CDR3, the DNA is TGCAGTGCTGATACAGGGAGGGGCACCTACGAGCAGTACTTC. Translated, it gives CSADTGRGTYEQYF.

The rearrangement joins TRBV4-1 to TRBJ1-5, with D tentatively TRBD1 (5 bases). The V gene lost 5 bases and the J gene lost 7 bases, with 21 bases spanning the gap. The V gene's germline CDR1 is MGHRA and CDR2 YSYEKL. The CDR3 is made up of 16 amino acids. The chain's CDR3 is CASSYVVGQGDQPQHF. CDR3 bases: TGCGCCAGCAGCTACGTAGTCGGTCAGGGCGACCAGCCCCAGCATTTT.

In this sample, this clonotype turned up many times. The chain couples TRBV7-9 to TRBJ2-7; TRBD2 is a possible D gene (5 bases). CDR3 length: 14 amino acids. The V gene lost 5 bases and the J gene lost 3 bases, with 14 bases spanning the gap. Germline CDR1 and CDR2: SEHNR and FQNEAQ (reference sequence). In DNA form, the CDR3 reads TGTGCCAGCAGCCTAGACCAGAGGGACTACGAGCAGTACTTC. Translated, it gives CASSLDQRDYEQYF.

A remark on this clonotype: Since a much larger clone is just one base distant, this may be a read error. The CDR3 here is CASSPLSGLNTEDFF. The CDR3 DNA reads TGTGCCAGCAGCCCCCTTTCGGGTCTGAACACTGAAGATTTCTTT. The chain joins TRBV7-8 to TRBJ1-1; D not certain. This CDR3 spans 15 amino acids. Germline V lookup: CDR1 SGHVS, CDR2 FQNEAQ.

This clonotype was counted a few times. The chain combines TRBV24-1 with TRBJ1-2; tentatively, D is TRBD1 (6 bases). Germline V lookup: CDR1 KGHDR, CDR2 SFDVKD. This CDR3 comprises 14 residues. The V end was cut by 3 bases, the J end by 6 bases, with 13 bases between. The CDR3 nucleotides are TGTGCCACCAGTGATCGCTCGGGGGGCCATGGCTACACCTTC. This encodes CATSDRSGGHGYTF.

This clonotype was seen at least ten times. Sequence at one end of the junction differs from germline and may be a read error. The genes are TRBV7-8 and TRBJ2-7, with 8 bases fitting TRBD1. The CDR3 contains 13 residues. Germline CDR1 is SGHVS and CDR2 is FQNEAQ. CDR3 in DNA: TGTGCCAGCAACTTAGGACAGGGAGACGAGCAGTACTTC. Residues: CASNLGQGDEQYF.

The sample holds many counts of this clonotype. This chain links TRBV20-1 with TRBJ2-7; D perhaps matches TRBD1 (6 bases). The CDR3 loop spans 14 amino acids. The V and J ends lost 0 bases and 5 bases respectively, with 14 bases between them. In germline, CDR1 is DFQATT, CDR2 SNEGSKA (reference sequence). CDR3 in amino acids: CSARDPQGRNEQYF. The CDR3 DNA reads TGCAGTGCTAGAGATCCTCAGGGGCGGAACGAGCAGTACTTC.

This clonotype showed up many times. This rearrangement joins TRBV28 to TRBJ2-2, with D possibly TRBD2 on 6 matching bases. V lost 6 bases to trimming and J lost 8 bases, with 19 bases between them. Looked up from germline, CDR1 is MDHEN and CDR2 is SYDVKM. The CDR3 contains 15 residues. CDR3 nucleotides: TGTGCCAGCAGCTTAGGGGTAGCGGAATCAGGGGAGCTGTTTTTT. This codes for CASSLGVAESGELFF.